This TCR beta chain was recorded in a study of radiation and T cells in renal cell carcinoma. Treatment: 15 Gy SBRT to primary tumor, nephrectomy 4 weeks later. Nephrectomy followed 15 Gy stereotactic body radiation by 4 weeks. The tumor was a clear cell renal cell carcinoma. Profiled with immunoSEQ multiplex PCR; TCRdb holds only in-frame clones, not every one. The table lists around 10,000 clones, 63% of them singletons. General study points: Top tumor clonotypes rose in blood 2 weeks post-radiation, then contracted. Dominant CDR3 motifs occupied more repertoire in irradiated than control tumors.

About this clone itself: Antigen: not known.

This sequence originates from a woman aged 45-59 years with renal cell carcinoma. The material sequenced was tumor tissue, taken from a patient whose treatment included radiotherapy and nephrectomy.

In nucleotides, the CDR3 is TGTGCCAGTAGTACGAGGGCGGGGGAGCTGTTTTTT. Encoded protein: CASSTRAGELFF. The chain carries TRBV19 and TRBJ2-2; D might be TRBD2 (5 bases). The CDR3 covers 12 residues. Germline CDR1 is LNHDA and CDR2 is SQIVND (reference sequence). The ends were cut back, 4 bases at V and 8 bases at J, with 8 bases in the middle.